This T cell receptor beta chain was profiled in a study of regulatory T cells in long-lasting Graves disease. Investigators prepared the TCR beta libraries by applying iRepertoire HTBI primers and Arm-PCR of CDR3 regions. Each CDR3 protein gets one entry after TCRdb re-called the multiplex PCR reads with MiXCR. The table has over 450,000 distinct CDR3 sequences, about 22% seen once. This clonotype was counted many times. Time point meaning: persistent/refractory GD, antithyroid drugs over 5 years with positive TRAb. Preparation of the TCR library used RNA extracted from PBMCs. Recruitment took place at an endocrinology department in Xi'an, China. The CDR3 loop spans 16 amino acids. V lost 6 bases and J lost 0, with 14 bases in between.

The rearrangement joins TRBV12-3 or TRBV12-4 to TRBJ1-4; tentative D call: TRBD1 (5 bases). The material was peripheral blood mononuclear cells (PBMCs), obtained when the disease was refractory, from a patient treated with antithyroid drugs. This TCR derives from a female donor with Graves disease. The DNA of the CDR3 is TGTGCCAGCAGCCCCGGGACTGCCGCAACTAATGAAAAACTGTTTTTT. It specifies CASSPGTAATNEKLFF.